This T cell receptor (beta chain) was sequenced in a study of Graves' ophthalmopathy and Graves' hyperthyroidism. Trimming took off 0 bases at V and 6 bases at J, with 6 bases between the two ends. This CDR3 is 13 amino acids long. Germline lookup yields CDR1 LNHDA and CDR2 SQIVND (reference sequence). Beta-chain TCR CDR3 regions were amplified from RNA transcripts. First-round RT-PCR with HTBI primers preceded a second-round multiplex PCR. A single record per CDR3 protein comes from TCRdb applying MiXCR to the multiplex PCR reads. The data show 660,000 or so distinct CDR3 sequences, about 38% seen once.

Sequencing was performed on peripheral blood. The gene calls are TRBV19 and TRBJ1-5, with D unclear. The TCR was taken from an adult man with Graves' ophthalmopathy. This CDR3 is CASSIERVQPQHF. DNA of the CDR3: TGTGCCAGTAGTATAGAGAGGGTTCAGCCCCAGCATTTT.